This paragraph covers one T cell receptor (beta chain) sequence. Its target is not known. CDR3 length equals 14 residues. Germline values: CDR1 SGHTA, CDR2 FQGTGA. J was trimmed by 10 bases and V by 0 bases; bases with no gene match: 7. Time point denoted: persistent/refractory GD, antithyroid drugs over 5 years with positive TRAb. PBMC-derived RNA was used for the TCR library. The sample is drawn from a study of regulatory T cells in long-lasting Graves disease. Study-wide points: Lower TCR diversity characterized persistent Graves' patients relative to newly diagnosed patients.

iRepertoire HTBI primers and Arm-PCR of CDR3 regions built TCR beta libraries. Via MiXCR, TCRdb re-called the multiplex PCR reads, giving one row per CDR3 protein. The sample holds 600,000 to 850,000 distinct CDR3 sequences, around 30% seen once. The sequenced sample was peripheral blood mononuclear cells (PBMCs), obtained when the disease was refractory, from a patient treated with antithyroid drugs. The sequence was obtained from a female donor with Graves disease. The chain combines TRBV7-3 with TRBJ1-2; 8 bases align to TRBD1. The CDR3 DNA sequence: TGTGCCAGCAGCTTAACCGGGGACAGGACCCCCTACACCTTC. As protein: CASSLTGDRTPYTF.